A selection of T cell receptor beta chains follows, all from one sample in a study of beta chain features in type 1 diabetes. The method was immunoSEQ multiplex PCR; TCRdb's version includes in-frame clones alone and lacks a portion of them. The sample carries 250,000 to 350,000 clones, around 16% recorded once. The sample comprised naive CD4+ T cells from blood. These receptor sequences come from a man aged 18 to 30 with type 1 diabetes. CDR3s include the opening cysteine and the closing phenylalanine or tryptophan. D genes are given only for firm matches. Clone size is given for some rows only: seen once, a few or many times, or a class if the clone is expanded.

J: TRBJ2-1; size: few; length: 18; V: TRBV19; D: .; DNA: TGTGCCAGTAGTATAGAGGGGGGAAGCCAATCCTCCTACAATGAGCAGTTCTTC; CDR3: CASSIEGGSQSSYNEQFF
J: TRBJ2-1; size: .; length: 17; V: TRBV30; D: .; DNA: TGTGCCTGGAGTAGTGGGGGGTGGGGCAGCTCCTACAATGAGCAGTTCTTC; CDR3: CAWSSGGWGSSYNEQFF
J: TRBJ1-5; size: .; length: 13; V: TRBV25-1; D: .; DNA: TGTGCCAGCCGGGTTCATAGCAATCAGCCCCAGCATTTT; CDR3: CASRVHSNQPQHF
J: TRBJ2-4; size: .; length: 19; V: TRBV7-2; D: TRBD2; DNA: TGTGCCAGCAGACAACGGACTAGCGACCCGAACGGAGCCAAAAACATTCAGTACTTC; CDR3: CASRQRTSDPNGAKNIQYF
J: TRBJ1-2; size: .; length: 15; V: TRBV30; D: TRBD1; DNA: TGTGCCTGGAGCAGGGACAGGGGGCTTGCCTATGGCTACACCTTC; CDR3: CAWSRDRGLAYGYTF
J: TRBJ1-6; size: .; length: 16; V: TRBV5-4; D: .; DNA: TGTGCCAGCAGCTTCAGGGGAGTCACCTATAATTCACCCCTCCACTTT; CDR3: CASSFRGVTYNSPLHF
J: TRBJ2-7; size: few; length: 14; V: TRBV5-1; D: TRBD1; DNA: TGCGCCAGCTTTTCCGGGACAGGGACCGGAGAGCAGTACTTC; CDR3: CASFSGTGTGEQYF
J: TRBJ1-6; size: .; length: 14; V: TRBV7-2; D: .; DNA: TGTGCCAGCAGCTTAGAGGGGGGGGGATCACCCCTCCACTTT; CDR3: CASSLEGGGSPLHF
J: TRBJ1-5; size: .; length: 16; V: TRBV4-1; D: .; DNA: TGCGCCAGCAGCCAAGATCCGGGGGGGAGCAATCAGCCCCAGCATTTT; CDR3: CASSQDPGGSNQPQHF
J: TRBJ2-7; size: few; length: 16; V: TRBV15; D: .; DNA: TGTGCCACCAGCAGATCCTCCGGAGACCGACCCTACGAGCAGTACTTC; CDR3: CATSRSSGDRPYEQYF
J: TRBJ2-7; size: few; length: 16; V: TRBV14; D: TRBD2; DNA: TGTGCCAGCAGCCCGGGACTAGCGGGAGGGCCGTACGAGCAGTACTTC; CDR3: CASSPGLAGGPYEQYF
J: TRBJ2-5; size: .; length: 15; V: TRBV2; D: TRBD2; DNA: TGTGCCAGCAGCGAGAGCGGGAGGCACCAAGAGACCCAGTACTTC; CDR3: CASSESGRHQETQYF
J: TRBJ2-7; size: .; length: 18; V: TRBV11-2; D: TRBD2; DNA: TGTGCCAGCAGCTCAGGGGGCCGACTAGCGGGGATTACCTACGAGCAGTACTTC; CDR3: CASSSGGRLAGITYEQYF
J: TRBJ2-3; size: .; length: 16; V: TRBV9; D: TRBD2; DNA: TGTGCCAGCAGCGTAATGGGAGGGGCGGCGGGAGATACGCAGTATTTT; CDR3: CASSVMGGAAGDTQYF
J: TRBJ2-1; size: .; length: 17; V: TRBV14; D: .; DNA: TGTGCCAGCAGCCCTCTGACAGGCTTAAGCTCCTACAATGAGCAGTTCTTC; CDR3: CASSPLTGLSSYNEQFF
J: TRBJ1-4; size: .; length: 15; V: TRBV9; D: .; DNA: TGTGCCAGCAGCCCCGGGCAGCGGACTAATGAAAAACTGTTTTTT; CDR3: CASSPGQRTNEKLFF
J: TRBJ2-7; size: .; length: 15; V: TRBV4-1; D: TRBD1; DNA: TGCGCCAGCAGCCCCGACGGGGACAGCTCCTACGAGCAGTACTTC; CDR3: CASSPDGDSSYEQYF
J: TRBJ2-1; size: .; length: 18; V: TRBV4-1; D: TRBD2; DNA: TGCGCCAGCAGCCTGCGGCCGCCCGGGACTAGGGTTGCCGATGAGCAGTTCTTC; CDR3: CASSLRPPGTRVADEQFF
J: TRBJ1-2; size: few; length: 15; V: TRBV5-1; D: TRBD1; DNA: TGCGCCAGCAGCTCCCGGGACAGGGGCAGGAATGGCTACACCTTC; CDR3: CASSSRDRGRNGYTF
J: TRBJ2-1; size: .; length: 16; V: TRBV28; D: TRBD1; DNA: TGTGCCAGCAGTTTGATTGGACAGGGGCACTACAATGAGCAGTTCTTC; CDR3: CASSLIGQGHYNEQFF
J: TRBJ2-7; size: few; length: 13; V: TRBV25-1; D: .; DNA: TGTGCCAGCAGTGTTCGACAAATTGGCGAGCAGTACTTC; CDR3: CASSVRQIGEQYF
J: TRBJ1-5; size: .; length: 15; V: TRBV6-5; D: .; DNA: TGTGCCAGCAGTCAGGGTAGGTGGAGCAATCAGCCCCAGCATTTT; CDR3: CASSQGRWSNQPQHF
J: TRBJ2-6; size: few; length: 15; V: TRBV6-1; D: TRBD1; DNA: TGTGCCAGCCGGACAGGGGGCTCTGGGGCCAACGTCCTGACTTTC; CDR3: CASRTGGSGANVLTF
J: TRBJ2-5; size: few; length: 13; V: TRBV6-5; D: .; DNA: TGTGCCAGCAGCTTACTAGTCCAAGAGACCCAGTACTTC; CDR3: CASSLLVQETQYF
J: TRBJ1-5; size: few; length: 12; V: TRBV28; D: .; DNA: TGTGCCAGCAGGCCTGAGTGGCAGCCCCAGCATTTT; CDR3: CASRPEWQPQHF
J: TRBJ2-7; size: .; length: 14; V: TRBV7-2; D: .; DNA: TGTGCCAGCAGCCTCTCATACACAGTCTACGAGCAGTACTTC; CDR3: CASSLSYTVYEQYF
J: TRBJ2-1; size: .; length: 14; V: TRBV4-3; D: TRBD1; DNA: TGCGCCAGCAGCCCGGGACAGGGCTACAATGAGCAGTTCTTC; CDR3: CASSPGQGYNEQFF
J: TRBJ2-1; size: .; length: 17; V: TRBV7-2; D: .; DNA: TGTGCCAGCAGCCAAAGGCGACAGGTAGGACGCTACAATGAGCAGTTCTTC; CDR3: CASSQRRQVGRYNEQFF
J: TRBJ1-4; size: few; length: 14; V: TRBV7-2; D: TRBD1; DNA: TGTGCCAGCAGTTCAGACAGGGGTGCACAAAAACTGTTTTTT; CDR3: CASSSDRGAQKLFF
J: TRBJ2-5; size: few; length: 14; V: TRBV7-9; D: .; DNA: TGTGCCAGCACCCCTGCGGGGACGGAAGAGACCCAGTACTTC; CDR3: CASTPAGTEETQYF
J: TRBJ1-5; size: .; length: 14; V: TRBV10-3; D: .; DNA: TGTGCCATCAGTGAGTCGGGCAGTAATCAGCCCCAGCATTTT; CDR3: CAISESGSNQPQHF
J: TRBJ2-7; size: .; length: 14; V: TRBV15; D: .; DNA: TGTGCCACCAGCAGAGACCTTCAACTCTACGAGCAGTACTTC; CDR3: CATSRDLQLYEQYF
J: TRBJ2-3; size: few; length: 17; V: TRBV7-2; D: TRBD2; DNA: TGTGCCAGCAGCATAGGTCTAGCGGGCCCTAGCACAGATACGCAGTATTTT; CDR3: CASSIGLAGPSTDTQYF
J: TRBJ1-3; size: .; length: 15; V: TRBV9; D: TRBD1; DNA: TGTGCCAGCACCTATGGACAGGGACTTGGAAACACCATATATTTT; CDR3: CASTYGQGLGNTIYF
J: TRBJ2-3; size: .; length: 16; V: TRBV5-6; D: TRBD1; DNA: TGTGCCAGCAGCTTCCTGGGACAGGCTCTCACAGATACGCAGTATTTT; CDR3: CASSFLGQALTDTQYF
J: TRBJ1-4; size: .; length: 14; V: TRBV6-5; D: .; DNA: TGTGCCAGCAGCACAGGTCCCGACGGTGAAAAACTGTTTTTT; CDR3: CASSTGPDGEKLFF
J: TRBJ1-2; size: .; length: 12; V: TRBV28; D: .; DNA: TGTGCCAGCAGTATCGGGTACTATGGCTACACCTTC; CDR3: CASSIGYYGYTF
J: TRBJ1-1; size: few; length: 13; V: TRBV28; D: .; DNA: TGTGCCAGCAGTTTATACGGGGTGGGTGAAGCTTTCTTT; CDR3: CASSLYGVGEAFF
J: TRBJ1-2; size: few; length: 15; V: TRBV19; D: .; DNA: TGTGCCAGTAGCCTATACGGCCTCGGACAGAATGGCTACACCTTC; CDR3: CASSLYGLGQNGYTF
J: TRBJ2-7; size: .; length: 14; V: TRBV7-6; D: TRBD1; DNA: TGTGCCAGCAGTCTGGAGAGGGGGCGCTACGAGCAGTACTTC; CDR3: CASSLERGRYEQYF
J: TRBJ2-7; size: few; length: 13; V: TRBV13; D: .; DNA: TGTGCCAGCAGCAGGACAGAGGCCTACGAGCAGTACTTC; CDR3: CASSRTEAYEQYF
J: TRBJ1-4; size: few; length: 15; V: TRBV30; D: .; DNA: TGTGCCTGGGCCCAAACAGGAAGAACTAATGAAAAACTGTTTTTT; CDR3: CAWAQTGRTNEKLFF
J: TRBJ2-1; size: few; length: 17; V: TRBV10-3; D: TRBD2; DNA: TGTGCCATCAGCCACACCCAGGGAGGGCGCTCCTACAATGAGCAGTTCTTC; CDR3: CAISHTQGGRSYNEQFF